These T cell receptor beta chains were read from a single sample in a study of blood T cells in healthy people across ages. TCRdb independently ran MiXCR on the 5' RACE reads; one entry per CDR3 protein. Of about 650,000 distinct CDR3 sequences listed, about 50% are singletons. The sample comprised blood. These receptors were obtained from a woman older than 75 in good health. Each CDR3 is given with its conserved first and last residue. D genes are given only for firm matches. Clone size, where shown, is once, few, many, or a class for clones that have expanded.

D gene | J gene | V gene | clone size | CDR3 DNA | CDR3 protein
NA | TRBJ2-7 | TRBV3-1 | few | TGTGCCAGCGGTATGTTATACGGAAGCGAGCAGTACTTC | CASGMLYGSEQYF
NA | TRBJ2-7 | TRBV7-2 | NA | TGTGCCAGCAGCTTAGTAGCGATGTACGAGCAGTACTTC | CASSLVAMYEQYF
TRBD2 | TRBJ2-7 | TRBV5-1 | NA | TGCGCCAGCAGCTGGGGACTAGCGGGAATGGGCGAGCAGTACTTC | CASSWGLAGMGEQYF
NA | TRBJ2-5 | TRBV10-1 | many | TGCGCCAGTAGTGCCGGCACGATACCCAAGACCCAGTACTTC | CASSAGTIPKTQYF
NA | TRBJ2-7 | TRBV25-1 | many | TGTGCCAGCATCGGAAGCTCCTACGAGCAGTACTTC | CASIGSSYEQYF
NA | TRBJ1-1 | TRBV29-1 | NA | TGCAGCGTCTCCGGGACGCTAGCCACTGAAGCTTTCTTT | CSVSGTLATEAFF
NA | TRBJ2-1 | TRBV12-3/TRBV12-4 | NA | TGTGCCAGCAGTTTTGGTCCTAGCCCCAATGAGCAGTTCTTC | CASSFGPSPNEQFF
NA | TRBJ2-7 | TRBV7-9 | few | TGTGCCAGCAGCTCTACCCAACAGGTTCCCTACGGGCAGTACTTC | CASSSTQQVPYGQYF
NA | TRBJ1-1 | TRBV10-1 | NA | TGCGCCAGCAGTCCCTCCGGAGGGGGAATCCCTGAAGCTTTCTTT | CASSPSGGGIPEAFF
TRBD2 | TRBJ2-3 | TRBV28 | NA | TGTGCCAGCAGAAAGCGGGGGCGGGGAGATACGCAGTATTTT | CASRKRGRGDTQYF
NA | TRBJ2-1 | TRBV20-1 | NA | TGCAGTGCTAGAGCGACGGATAATGAGCAGTTCTTC | CSARATDNEQFF
NA | TRBJ2-2 | TRBV3-1 | NA | TGTGCCAGCAGCCAAGTTTCCGGGATTCCCGGCACCGGGGAGCTGTTTTTT | CASSQVSGIPGTGELFF
NA | TRBJ1-2 | TRBV24-1 | once | TGTGCCACCAGTGACCCGGACGGCCTAGGCGGCTACACCTTC | CATSDPDGLGGYTF
TRBD2 | TRBJ2-3 | TRBV4-2 | many | TGTGCCAGCAGCCAAGATGGTCGTAGCGGGGGCCGCACAGATACGCAGTATTTT | CASSQDGRSGGRTDTQYF
NA | TRBJ2-7 | TRBV7-2 | NA | TGTGCCAGCAGCGTAGGCTGGGTCGTAGACGAGCAGTACTTC | CASSVGWVVDEQYF
NA | TRBJ2-7 | TRBV28 | NA | TGTGCCAGCAGTCCAACAGCTGTAGTTTACGAGCAGTACTTC | CASSPTAVVYEQYF
NA | TRBJ2-1 | TRBV2 | many | TGTGCCAGCAGTAAATACAATGAGCAGTTCTTC | CASSKYNEQFF
NA | TRBJ2-5 | TRBV12-3/TRBV12-4 | NA | TGTGCCAGCAGTTTCCTACTTGTTAAAGAGACCCAGTACTTC | CASSFLLVKETQYF
NA | TRBJ1-1 | TRBV29-1 | many | TGCAGCGCCACGCATAGGGGGACTGAAGCTTTCTTT | CSATHRGTEAFF
NA | TRBJ2-1 | TRBV2 | many | TGTGCCAGCAGTGACCCACAGGGAGAGAAGTACAATGAGCAGTTCTTC | CASSDPQGEKYNEQFF
NA | TRBJ2-4 | TRBV15 | many | TGTGCCACCAGCAGGGGAGGACAGACCACCAAAAACATTCAGTACTTC | CATSRGGQTTKNIQYF
NA | TRBJ2-2 | TRBV2 | NA | TGTGCCAGCAACCCAGACAGCGCGAACACCGGGGAGCTGTTTTTT | CASNPDSANTGELFF
NA | TRBJ2-1 | TRBV10-3 | many | TGTGCCATCTCGATCGGTCCGGTCGAGCAGTTCTTC | CAISIGPVEQFF
NA | TRBJ2-7 | TRBV20-1 | many | TGCAGTGCCCCTGACTGGAGCTCCTACGAGCAGTACTTC | CSAPDWSSYEQYF
TRBD2 | TRBJ2-1 | TRBV11-2 | NA | TGTGCCAGCAGGCGACTAGCGGCCTCCTACAATGAGCAGTTCTTC | CASRRLAASYNEQFF